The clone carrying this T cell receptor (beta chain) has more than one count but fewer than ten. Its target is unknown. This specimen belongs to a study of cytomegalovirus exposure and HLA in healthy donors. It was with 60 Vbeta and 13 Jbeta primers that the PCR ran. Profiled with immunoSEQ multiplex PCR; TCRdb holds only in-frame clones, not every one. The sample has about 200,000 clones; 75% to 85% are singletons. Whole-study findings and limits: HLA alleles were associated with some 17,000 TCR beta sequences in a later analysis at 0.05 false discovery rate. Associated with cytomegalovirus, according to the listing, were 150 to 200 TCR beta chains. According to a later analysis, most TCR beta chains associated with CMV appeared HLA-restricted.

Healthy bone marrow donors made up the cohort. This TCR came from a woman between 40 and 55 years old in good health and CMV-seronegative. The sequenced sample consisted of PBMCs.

The CDR3 bases are TGCGCCAGCAGCGGGGGGGGACTTGGGAGCTCCTACGAGCAGTACTTC. Its translation is CASSGGGLGSSYEQYF. V is TRBV5-1 and J is TRBJ2-7; TRBD2 agrees at 7 bases. CDR3 length equals 16 residues. Germline assignment: CDR1 SGHRS and CDR2 YFSETQ. J was trimmed by 0 bases and V by 4 bases; bases with no gene match: 10.